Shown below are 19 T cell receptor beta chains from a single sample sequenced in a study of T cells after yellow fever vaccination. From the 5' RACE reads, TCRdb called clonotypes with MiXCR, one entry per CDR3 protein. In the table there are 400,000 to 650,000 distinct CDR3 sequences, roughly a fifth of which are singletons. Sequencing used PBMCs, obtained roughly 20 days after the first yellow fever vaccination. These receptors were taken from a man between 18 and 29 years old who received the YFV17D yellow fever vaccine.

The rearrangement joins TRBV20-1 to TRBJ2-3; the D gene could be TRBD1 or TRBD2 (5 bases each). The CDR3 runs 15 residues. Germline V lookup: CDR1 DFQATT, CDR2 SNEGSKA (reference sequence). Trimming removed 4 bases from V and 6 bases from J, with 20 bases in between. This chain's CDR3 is CSATRRDALGDTQYF. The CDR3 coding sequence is TGCAGTGCTACGAGAAGGGACGCACTCGGGGATACGCAGTATTTT.

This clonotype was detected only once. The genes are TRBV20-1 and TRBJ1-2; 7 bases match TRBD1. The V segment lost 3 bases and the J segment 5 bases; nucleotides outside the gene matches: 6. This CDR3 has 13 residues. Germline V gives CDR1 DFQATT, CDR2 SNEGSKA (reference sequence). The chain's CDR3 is CSASGDRVYGYTF. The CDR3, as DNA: TGCAGTGCTAGTGGAGACAGGGTGTATGGCTACACCTTC.

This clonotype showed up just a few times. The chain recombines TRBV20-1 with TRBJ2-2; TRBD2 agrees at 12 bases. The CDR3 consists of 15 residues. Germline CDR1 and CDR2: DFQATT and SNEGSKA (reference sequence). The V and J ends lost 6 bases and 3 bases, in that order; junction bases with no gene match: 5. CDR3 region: CSAPSGGAHTGELFF. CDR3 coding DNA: TGCAGTGCCCCTAGCGGGGGGGCCCACACCGGGGAGCTGTTTTTT.

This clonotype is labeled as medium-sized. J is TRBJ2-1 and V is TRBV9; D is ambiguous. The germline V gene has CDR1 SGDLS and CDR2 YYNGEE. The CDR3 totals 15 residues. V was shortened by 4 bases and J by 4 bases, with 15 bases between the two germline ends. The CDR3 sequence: CASSPGGRIYNEQFF. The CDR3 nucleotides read TGTGCCAGCAGCCCTGGCGGACGGATTTACAATGAGCAGTTCTTC.

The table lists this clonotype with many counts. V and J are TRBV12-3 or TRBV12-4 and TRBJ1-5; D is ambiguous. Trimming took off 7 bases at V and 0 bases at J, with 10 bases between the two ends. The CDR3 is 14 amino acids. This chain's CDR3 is CASTNINSNQPQHF. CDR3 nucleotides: TGTGCCAGCACCAACATCAATAGCAATCAGCCCCAGCATTTT.

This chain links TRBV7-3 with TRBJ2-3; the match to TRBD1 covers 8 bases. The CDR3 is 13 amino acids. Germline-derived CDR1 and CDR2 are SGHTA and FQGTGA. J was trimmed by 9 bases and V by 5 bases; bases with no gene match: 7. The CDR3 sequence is CASSPDRGGTQYF. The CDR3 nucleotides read TGTGCCAGCAGCCCCGACAGGGGAGGCACGCAGTATTTT.

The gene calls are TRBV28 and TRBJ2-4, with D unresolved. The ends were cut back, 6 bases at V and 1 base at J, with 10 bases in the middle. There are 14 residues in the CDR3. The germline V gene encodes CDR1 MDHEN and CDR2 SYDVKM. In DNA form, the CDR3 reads TGTGCCAGCAGAACGACCGGGGCCAAAAACATTCAGTACTTC. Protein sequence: CASRTTGAKNIQYF. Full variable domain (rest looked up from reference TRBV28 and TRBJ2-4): DVKVTQSSRYLVKRTGEKVFLECVQDMDHENMFWYRQDPGLGLRLIYFSYDVKMKEKGDIPEGYSVSREKKERFSLILESASTNQTSMYLCASRTTGAKNIQYFGAGTRLSVL.

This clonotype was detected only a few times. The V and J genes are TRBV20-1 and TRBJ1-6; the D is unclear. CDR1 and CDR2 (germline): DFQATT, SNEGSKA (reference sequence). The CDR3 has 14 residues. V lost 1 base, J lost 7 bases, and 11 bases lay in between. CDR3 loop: CSARGWGQNSPLHF. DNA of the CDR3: TGCAGTGCTAGAGGTTGGGGTCAGAATTCACCCCTCCACTTT.

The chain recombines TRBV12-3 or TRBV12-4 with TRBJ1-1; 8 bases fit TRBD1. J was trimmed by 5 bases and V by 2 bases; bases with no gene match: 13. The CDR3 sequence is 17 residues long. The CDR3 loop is CASSLLWTGTGETEAFF. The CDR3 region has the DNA TGTGCCAGCAGTTTACTTTGGACAGGGACTGGGGAGACTGAAGCTTTCTTT.

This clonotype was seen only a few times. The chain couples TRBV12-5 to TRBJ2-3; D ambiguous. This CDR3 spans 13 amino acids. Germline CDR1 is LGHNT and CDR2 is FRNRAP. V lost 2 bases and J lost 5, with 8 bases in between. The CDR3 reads CASGLSGEDTQYF. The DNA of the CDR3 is TGTGCTAGTGGTTTGTCTGGGGAAGATACGCAGTATTTT.

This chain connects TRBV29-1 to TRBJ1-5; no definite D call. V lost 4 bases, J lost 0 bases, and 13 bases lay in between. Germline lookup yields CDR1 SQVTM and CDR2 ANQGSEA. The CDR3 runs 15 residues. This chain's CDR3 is CSVAVGSYSNQPQHF. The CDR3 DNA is TGCAGCGTTGCCGTGGGTTCTTATAGCAATCAGCCCCAGCATTTT.

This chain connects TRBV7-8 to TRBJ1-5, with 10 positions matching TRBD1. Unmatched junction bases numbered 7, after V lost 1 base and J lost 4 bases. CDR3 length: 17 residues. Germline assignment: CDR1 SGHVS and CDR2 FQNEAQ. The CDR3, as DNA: TGTGCCAGCAGCTTAGGTGTGTGGGACAGGGGAAATCAGCCCCAGCATTTT. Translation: CASSLGVWDRGNQPQHF.

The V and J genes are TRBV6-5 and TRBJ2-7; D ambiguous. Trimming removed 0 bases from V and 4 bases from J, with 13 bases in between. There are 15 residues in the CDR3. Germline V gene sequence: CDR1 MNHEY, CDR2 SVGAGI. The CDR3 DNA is TGTGCCAGCAGTTACTCAACCGGGCCTACTTACGAGCAGTACGTC. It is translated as CASSYSTGPTYEQYV.

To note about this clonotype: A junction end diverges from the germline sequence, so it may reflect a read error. CDR3 DNA: TGCAGTGGAAACTCGGGACTGCTTCAGGGGCTGCTCTTC. It translates to CSGNSGLLQGLLF. The chain uses TRBV20-1 and TRBJ2-1; D may correspond to TRBD1 or TRBD2 (6 bases each). The CDR3 is 13 amino acids. Germline V gives CDR1 DFQATT, CDR2 SNEGSKA (reference sequence).

The CDR3 DNA follows: TGTGCCAGCTCCGACGGTTCTCGGTATGAGCAGTTCTTC. This encodes CASSDGSRYEQFF. V gene TRBV18 combines with J gene TRBJ2-1, with no clear D. The CDR3 sequence is 13 residues long. V lost 6 bases and J lost 8, with 14 bases in between. Germline CDR1 and CDR2: KGHSH and LQKENI.

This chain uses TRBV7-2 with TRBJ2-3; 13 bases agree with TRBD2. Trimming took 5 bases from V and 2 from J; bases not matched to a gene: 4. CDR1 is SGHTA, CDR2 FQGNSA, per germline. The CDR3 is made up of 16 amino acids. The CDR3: CASSALAGGDTDTQYF. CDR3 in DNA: TGTGCCAGCAGCGCACTAGCGGGGGGGGACACAGATACGCAGTATTTT.

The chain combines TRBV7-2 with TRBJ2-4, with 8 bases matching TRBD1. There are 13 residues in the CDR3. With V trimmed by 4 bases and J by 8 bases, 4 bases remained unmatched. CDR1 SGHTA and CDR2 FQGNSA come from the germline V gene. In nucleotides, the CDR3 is TGTGCCAGCAGCTCGCGGACAGGGTACATTCAGTACTTC. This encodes CASSSRTGYIQYF.

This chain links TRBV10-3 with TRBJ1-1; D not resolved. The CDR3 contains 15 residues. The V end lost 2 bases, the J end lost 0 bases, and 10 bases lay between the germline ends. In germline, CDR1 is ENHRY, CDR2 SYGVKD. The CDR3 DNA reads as TGTGCCATCAGTGAGGACCAGGCTTTGAACACTGAAGCTTTCTTT. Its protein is CAISEDQALNTEAFF.

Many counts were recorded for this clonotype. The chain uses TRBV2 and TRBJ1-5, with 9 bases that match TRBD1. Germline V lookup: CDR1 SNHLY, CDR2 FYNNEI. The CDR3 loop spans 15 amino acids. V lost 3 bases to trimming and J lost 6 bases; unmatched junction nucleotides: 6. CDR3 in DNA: TGTGCCAGCAGTGACGGGACAGGGTTCAGTCAGCCCCAGCATTTT. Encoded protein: CASSDGTGFSQPQHF.